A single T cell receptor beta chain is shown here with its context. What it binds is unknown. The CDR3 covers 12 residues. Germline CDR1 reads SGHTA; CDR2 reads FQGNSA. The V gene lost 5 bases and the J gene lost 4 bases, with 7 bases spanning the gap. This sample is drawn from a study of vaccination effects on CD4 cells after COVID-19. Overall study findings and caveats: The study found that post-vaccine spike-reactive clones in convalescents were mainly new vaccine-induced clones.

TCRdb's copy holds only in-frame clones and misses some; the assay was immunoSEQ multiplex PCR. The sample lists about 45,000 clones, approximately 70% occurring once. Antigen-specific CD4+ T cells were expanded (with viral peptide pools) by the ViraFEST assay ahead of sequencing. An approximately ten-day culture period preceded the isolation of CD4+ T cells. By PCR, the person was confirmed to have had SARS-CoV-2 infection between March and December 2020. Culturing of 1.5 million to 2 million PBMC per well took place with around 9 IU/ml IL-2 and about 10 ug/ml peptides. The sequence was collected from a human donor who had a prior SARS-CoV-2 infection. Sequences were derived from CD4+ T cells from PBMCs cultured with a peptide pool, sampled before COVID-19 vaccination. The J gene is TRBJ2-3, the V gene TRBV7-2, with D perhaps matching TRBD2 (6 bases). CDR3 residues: CASSTSPDTQYF. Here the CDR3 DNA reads TGTGCCAGCAGCACTAGCCCAGATACGCAGTATTTT.